The source of this T cell receptor beta chain is a study of vaccination and CD4 T cells after COVID-19. Background on the study: Convalescent participants consisted of six males and four females, two being Hispanic. Participants were vaccinated with two doses, given as either BNT162b2 or mRNA-1273 vaccine. Overlapping SARS-CoV-2, HCoV-NL63, HCoV-OC43 and HCoV-229E spike peptides were used to stimulate cells.

Note on this clonotype: The target antigen is unknown.

General study results and limits: Among those convalescent, a median roughly 90% of reactive clones emerged solely post-vaccination.

Treatment of the sample: 10-day PBMC culture with coronavirus spike peptide pools or control peptides (ViraFEST assay). Germline CDR1 MNHNS, CDR2 SASEGT. V gave up 3 bases and J gave up 4 bases, with 10 bases separating them. The CDR3 runs 14 residues. CD4+ T cells that had been cultured provided DNA sequenced with the Oncomine TCR Beta short-read assay. TCRdb recomputed calls from the PCR reads with MiXCR, one row per CDR3 protein. The repertoire holds some 9,000 distinct CDR3 sequences, approximately 40% seen once, with about a sixth in the top ten. This chain joins TRBV6-1 and TRBJ2-1; no reliable D call. This sequence originates from a human donor who had recovered from COVID-19. Material: CD4+ T cells from blood, cultured in vitro. The CDR3: CASSDDPTYNEQFF. CDR3 nucleotide sequence: TGTGCCAGCAGTGATGATCCCACGTACAATGAGCAGTTCTTC.